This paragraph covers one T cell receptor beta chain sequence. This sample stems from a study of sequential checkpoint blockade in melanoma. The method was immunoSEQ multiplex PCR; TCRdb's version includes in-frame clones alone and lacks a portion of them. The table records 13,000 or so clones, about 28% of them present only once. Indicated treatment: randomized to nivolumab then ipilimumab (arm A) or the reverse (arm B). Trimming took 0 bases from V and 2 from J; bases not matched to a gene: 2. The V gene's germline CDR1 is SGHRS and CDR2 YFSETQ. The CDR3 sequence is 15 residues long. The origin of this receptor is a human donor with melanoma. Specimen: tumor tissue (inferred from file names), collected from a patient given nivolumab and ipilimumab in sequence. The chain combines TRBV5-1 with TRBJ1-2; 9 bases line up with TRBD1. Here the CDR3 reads CASSLDRGRNYGYTF. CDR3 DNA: TGCGCCAGCAGCTTGGACAGGGGGCGCAACTATGGCTACACCTTC. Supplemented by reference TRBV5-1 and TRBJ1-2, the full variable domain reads KAGVTQTPRYLIKTRGQQVTLSCSPISGHRSVSWYQQTPGQGLQFLFEYFSETQRNKGNFPGRFSGRQFSNSRSEMNVSTLELGDSALYLCASSLDRGRNYGYTFGSGTRLTVV.